This is a list of T cell receptor beta chains from one sample in a study of OX40 agonist ivuxolimab in advanced cancers. Sequenced by immunoSEQ multiplex PCR; TCRdb stores in-frame clones only, minus some. Of some 80,000 clones in the sample, more than 70% are singletons; the top ten hold around 0.7%. The specimen comprised CD4+ or CD8+ T cells sorted from blood, sampled in a trial of the OX40 agonist ivuxolimab. These receptors originate from an adult with an advanced solid tumor such as melanoma, head and neck, liver or kidney cancer. Both conserved end residues are part of each CDR3.

>TRBV7-9|TRBJ2-3
CASSLVISDTQYF
>TRBV5-1|TRBJ2-3
CASILGGRATDTQYF
>TRBV14|TRBJ2-1
CASSSIGRGLYNEQFF
>TRBV30|TRBJ1-1
CASQGGVTEAFF
>TRBV11-2|TRBJ2-2
CASDRGGTGELFF
>TRBV5-4|TRBJ2-2
CASSLGRGRGTGELFF
>TRBV5-1|TRBJ2-3
CASSLGKEDTQYF
>TRBV30|TRBJ2-3
CAWTDGRGGSDTQYF
>TRBV7-2|TRBJ1-5
CASSLNSLNQPQHF
>TRBV29-1|TRBJ2-3
CSEGDRAADTQYF
>TRBV28|TRBJ1-1
CASSLRQGEAFF
>TRBV5-1|TRBJ2-7
CASSSGGQGNYEQYF
>TRBV5-1|TRBJ1-2
CASFSPEGYGYTF
>TRBV29-1|TRBJ1-1
CSVGTGRTEAFF
>TRBV7-2|TRBJ1-2
CASSFAGIAYGYTF
>TRBV14|TRBJ2-6
CASSQRGAATGANVLTF
>TRBV10-1|TRBJ2-4
CASSESAREGTAYF
>TRBV5-4|TRBJ2-7
CASSSGTSGVYEQYF
>TRBV27|TRBJ2-1
CASSLRGLAGEPYNEQFF
>TRBV11-2|TRBJ2-3
CASSFRGGGSTDTQYF
>TRBV7-8|TRBJ2-7
CASSLGGGRAPNYEQYF
>TRBV5-1|TRBJ2-3
CASSKLAGGLDTQYF
>TRBV2|TRBJ2-5
CASRLNIPETQYF
>TRBV19|TRBJ1-5
CASSMDPLAQHF
>TRBV6-6|TRBJ1-6
CASKRASSYNSPLHF
>TRBV9|TRBJ1-2
CASSVGVRDPYGYTF
>TRBV2|TRBJ1-2
CASSLGTSYGYTF
>TRBV28|TRBJ1-2
CATNFPGGSYGYTF
>TRBV14|TRBJ2-7
CASSQVAQRSYEQYF
>TRBV14|TRBJ1-3
CASSQDQVPPIYF
>TRBV18|TRBJ2-6
CASSPRDTVLGANVLTF
>TRBV30|TRBJ1-5
CAWSVQGDGQPQHF
>TRBV21-1|TRBJ2-6
CASLETTWSSGANVLTF
>TRBV7-9|TRBJ2-6
CASSFLTEVNGANVLTF
>TRBV30|TRBJ1-1
CAWRPAGARRDTEAFF
>TRBV28|TRBJ1-5
CASSLVTGQPQHF
>TRBV7-9|TRBJ2-3
CASSPLSTDTQYF
>TRBV29-1|TRBJ2-6
CSAYADPSSGANVLTF
>TRBV6-5|TRBJ2-7
CASSKIAGASYEQYF
>TRBV14|TRBJ2-3
CASSQVVSGGRRDF
>TRBV28|TRBJ1-4
CASSSRGYATNEKLFF
>TRBV30|TRBJ1-6
CAWSRGGRSPLHF
>TRBV18|TRBJ1-3
CASSPDRANSGNTIYF
>TRBV28|TRBJ1-1
CASSSDLLLNTEAFF
>TRBV7-9|TRBJ1-2
CASSFSRETNYGYTF
>TRBV5-5|TRBJ1-1
CASRPGQGAVVEAFF
>TRBV9|TRBJ1-4
CASSVYAGGGDEKLFF
>TRBV27|TRBJ2-5
CASSNQRNLETQYF